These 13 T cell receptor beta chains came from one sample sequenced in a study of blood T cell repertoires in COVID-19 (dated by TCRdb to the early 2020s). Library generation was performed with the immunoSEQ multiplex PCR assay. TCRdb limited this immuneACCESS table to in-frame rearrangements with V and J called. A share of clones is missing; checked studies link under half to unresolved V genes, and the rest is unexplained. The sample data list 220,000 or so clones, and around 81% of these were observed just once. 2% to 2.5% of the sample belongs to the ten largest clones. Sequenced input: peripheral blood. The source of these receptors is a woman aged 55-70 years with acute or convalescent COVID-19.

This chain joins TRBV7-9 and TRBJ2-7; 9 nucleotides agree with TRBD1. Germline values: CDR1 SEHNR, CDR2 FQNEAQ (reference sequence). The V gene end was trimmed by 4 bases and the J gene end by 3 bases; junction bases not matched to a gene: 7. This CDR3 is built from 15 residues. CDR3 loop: CASSSGTGMGYEQYF. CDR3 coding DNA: TGTGCCAGCAGCTCAGGGACAGGGATGGGCTACGAGCAGTACTTC.

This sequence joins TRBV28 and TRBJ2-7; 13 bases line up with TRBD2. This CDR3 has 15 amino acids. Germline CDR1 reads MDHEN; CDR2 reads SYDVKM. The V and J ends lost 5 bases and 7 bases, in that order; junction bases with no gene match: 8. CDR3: CASSTRGLAGREQYF. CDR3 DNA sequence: TGTGCCAGCAGTACTAGGGGACTAGCGGGGAGGGAGCAGTACTTC.

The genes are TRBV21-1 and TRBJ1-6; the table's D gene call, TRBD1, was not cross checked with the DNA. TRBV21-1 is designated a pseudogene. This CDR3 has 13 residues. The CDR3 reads CASSKGSNSPLHF. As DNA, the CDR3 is TGTGCCAGCAGCAAAGGCAGTAATTCACCCCTCCACTTT.

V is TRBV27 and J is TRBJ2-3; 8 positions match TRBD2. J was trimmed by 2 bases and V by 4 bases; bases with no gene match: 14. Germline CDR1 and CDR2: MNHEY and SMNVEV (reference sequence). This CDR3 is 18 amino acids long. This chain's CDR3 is CASSSQPQRGRNTDTQYF. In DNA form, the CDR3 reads TGTGCCAGCAGTTCCCAACCCCAGCGGGGGAGAAACACAGATACGCAGTATTTT.

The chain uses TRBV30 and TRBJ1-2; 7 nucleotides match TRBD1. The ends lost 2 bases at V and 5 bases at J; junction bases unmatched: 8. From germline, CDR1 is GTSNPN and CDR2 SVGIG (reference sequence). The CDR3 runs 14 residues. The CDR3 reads CAWSSGQNIYGYTF. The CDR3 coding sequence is TGTGCCTGGAGTTCGGGACAGAACATTTATGGCTACACCTTC.

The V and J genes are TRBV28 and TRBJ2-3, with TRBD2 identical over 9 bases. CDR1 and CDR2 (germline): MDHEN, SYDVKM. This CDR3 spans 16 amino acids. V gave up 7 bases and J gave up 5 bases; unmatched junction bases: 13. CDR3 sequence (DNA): TGTGCCAGCACCTTACGTGCGGGGGGGCCATTAGATACGCAGTATTTT. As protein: CASTLRAGGPLDTQYF.

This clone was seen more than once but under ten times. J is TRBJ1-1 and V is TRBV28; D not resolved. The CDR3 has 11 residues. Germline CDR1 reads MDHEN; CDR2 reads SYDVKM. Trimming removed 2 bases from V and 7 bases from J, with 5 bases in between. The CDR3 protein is CASSLQFEAFF. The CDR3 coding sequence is TGTGCCAGCAGTTTACAGTTTGAAGCTTTCTTT.

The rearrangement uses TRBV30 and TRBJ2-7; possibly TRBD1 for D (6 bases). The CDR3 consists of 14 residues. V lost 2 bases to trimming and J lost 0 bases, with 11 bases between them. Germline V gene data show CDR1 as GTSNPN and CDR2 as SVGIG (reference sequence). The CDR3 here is CAWSKGTHSYEQYF. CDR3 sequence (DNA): TGTGCCTGGAGTAAAGGGACACACTCCTACGAGCAGTACTTC.

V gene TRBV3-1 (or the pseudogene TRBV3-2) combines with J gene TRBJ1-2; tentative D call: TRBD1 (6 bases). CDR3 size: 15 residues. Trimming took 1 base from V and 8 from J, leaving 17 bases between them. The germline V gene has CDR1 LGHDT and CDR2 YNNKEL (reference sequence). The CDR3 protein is CASSQAKGEYRGYTF. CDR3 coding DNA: TGTGCCAGCAGCCAAGCTAAGGGGGAATATCGCGGCTACACCTTC.

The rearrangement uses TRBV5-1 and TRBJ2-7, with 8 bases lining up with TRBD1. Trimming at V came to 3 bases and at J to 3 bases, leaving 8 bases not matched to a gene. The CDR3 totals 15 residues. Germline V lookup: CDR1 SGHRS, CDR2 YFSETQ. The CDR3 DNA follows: TGCGCCAGCAGCTGGGGTACAGGGGGGAACTACGAGCAGTACTTC. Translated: CASSWGTGGNYEQYF.

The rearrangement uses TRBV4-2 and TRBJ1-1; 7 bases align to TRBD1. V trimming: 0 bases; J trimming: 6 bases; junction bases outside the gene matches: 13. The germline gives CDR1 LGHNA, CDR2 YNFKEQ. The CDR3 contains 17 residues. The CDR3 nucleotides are TGTGCCAGCAGCCAAGATGGGGTCGGGACAGCCAACGCTGAAGCTTTCTTT. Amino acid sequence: CASSQDGVGTANAEAFF.

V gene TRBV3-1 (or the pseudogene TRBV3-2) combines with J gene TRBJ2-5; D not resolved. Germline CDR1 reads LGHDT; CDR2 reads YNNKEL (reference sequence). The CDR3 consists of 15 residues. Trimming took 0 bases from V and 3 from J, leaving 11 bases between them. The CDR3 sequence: CASSQDGTPEETQYF. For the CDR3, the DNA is TGTGCCAGCAGCCAAGATGGCACGCCTGAAGAGACCCAGTACTTC.

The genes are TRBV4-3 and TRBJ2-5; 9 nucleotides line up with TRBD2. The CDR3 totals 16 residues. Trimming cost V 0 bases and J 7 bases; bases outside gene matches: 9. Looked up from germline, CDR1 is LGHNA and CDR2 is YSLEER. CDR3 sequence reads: CASSQDLAGGPRTQYF. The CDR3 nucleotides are TGCGCCAGCAGCCAAGATTTGGCGGGGGGGCCTAGGACCCAGTACTTC.